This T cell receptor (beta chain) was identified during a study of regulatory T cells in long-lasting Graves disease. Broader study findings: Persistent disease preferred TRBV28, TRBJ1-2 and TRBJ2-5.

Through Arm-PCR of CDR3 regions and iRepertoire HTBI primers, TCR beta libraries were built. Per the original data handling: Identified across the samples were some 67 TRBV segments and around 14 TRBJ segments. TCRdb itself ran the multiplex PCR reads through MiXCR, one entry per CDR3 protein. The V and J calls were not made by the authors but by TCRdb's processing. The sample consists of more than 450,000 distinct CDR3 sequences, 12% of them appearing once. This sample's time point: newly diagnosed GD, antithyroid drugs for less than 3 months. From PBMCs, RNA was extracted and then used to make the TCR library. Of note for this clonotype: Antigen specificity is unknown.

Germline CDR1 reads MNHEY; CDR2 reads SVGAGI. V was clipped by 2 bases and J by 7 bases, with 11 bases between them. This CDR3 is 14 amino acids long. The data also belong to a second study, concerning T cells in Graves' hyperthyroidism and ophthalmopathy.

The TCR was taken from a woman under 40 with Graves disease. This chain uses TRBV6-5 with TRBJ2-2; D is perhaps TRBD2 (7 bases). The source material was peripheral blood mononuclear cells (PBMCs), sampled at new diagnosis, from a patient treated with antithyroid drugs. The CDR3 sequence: CASSYGGANGELFF. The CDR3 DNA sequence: TGTGCCAGCAGTTACGGGGGGGCGAACGGGGAGCTGTTTTTT.